These 9 T cell receptor beta chains were all obtained from the same sample, sequenced in a study of T cells in Graves' hyperthyroidism and ophthalmopathy. RNA transcripts were the template for amplifying TCR beta CDR3 regions. Initially, a first-round RT-PCR of the TCR CDR3 employed the HTBI primer set. MiXCR, applied by TCRdb to the multiplex PCR reads, yields one record per CDR3 protein. The sample consists of about 250,000 distinct CDR3 sequences, around 20% of them appearing once. Specimen: blood. These receptors came from a man younger than 45 with Graves' ophthalmopathy.

This clonotype was seen at least ten times. The CDR3 loop reads CASSRGAASYEQYF. The CDR3 DNA reads as TGTGCCAGCAGCCGAGGCGCAGCGTCCTACGAGCAGTACTTC. The chain couples TRBV3-1 to TRBJ2-7; no firm D call. Germline V gene lookup returns CDR1 LGHDT and CDR2 YNNKEL (reference sequence). CDR3 size: 14 residues. Deletions cut 4 bases from V and 1 base from J, with 11 bases between.

This clonotype was seen at least ten times. The CDR3 region has the DNA TGTGCCAGCAGCCCGGGACTAGCGGGAGGGCCCGAGCAGTACTTC. Protein sequence: CASSPGLAGGPEQYF. The V and J genes are TRBV2 and TRBJ2-7; 16 nucleotides agree with TRBD2. V dropped 6 bases and J dropped 6; count of bases not matched to a gene: 5. Germline CDR1 SNHLY, CDR2 FYNNEI. The CDR3 length is 15 residues.

Many counts were recorded for this clonotype. The chain has TRBV11-2 and TRBJ2-1; 8 bases match TRBD1. The CDR3 is 14 residues long. Germline V lookup: CDR1 SGHAT, CDR2 FQNNGV. V shed 6 bases, J shed 4 bases, and the junction held 5 bases outside the gene matches. The CDR3 is CASRTRTGYNEQFF. DNA for the CDR3: TGTGCCAGCAGGACCCGGACAGGGTACAATGAGCAGTTCTTC. The full variable domain, completed using reference TRBV11-2 and TRBJ2-1, is EAGVAQSPRYKIIEKRQSVAFWCNPISGHATLYWYQQILGQGPKLLIQFQNNGVVDDSQLPKDRFSAERLKGVDSTLKIQPAKLEDSAVYLCASRTRTGYNEQFFGPGTRLTVL.

The gene calls are TRBV28 and TRBJ2-3, with a possible D match to TRBD2 (5 bases). Germline assignment: CDR1 MDHEN and CDR2 SYDVKM. The CDR3 extends over 12 amino acids. This CDR3 reads CDEHGVADTQYF. CDR3 sequence (DNA): TGTGACGAGCACGGGGTGGCAGATACGCAGTATTTT.

The V call is TRBV7-9, the J call TRBJ2-2; no definite D call. The ends were cut back, 5 bases at V and 13 bases at J, with 17 bases in the middle. The CDR3 consists of 13 residues. Germline assignment: CDR1 SEHNR and CDR2 FQNEAQ (reference sequence). Here the CDR3 reads CASSPPDVTWLFF. CDR3 DNA: TGTGCCAGCAGCCCCCCGGACGTTACCTGGCTGTTTTTT.

This clonotype showed up many times. The V call is TRBV28, the J call TRBJ2-1; maybe TRBD2 (5 bases). Trimming removed 7 bases at V and 7 bases at J, with 11 bases between. The CDR3 sequence is 12 residues long. Germline values: CDR1 MDHEN, CDR2 SYDVKM. The DNA for the CDR3 is TGTGCCAGCATGCGGGTTATGAATGAGCAGTTCTTC. This sequence encodes CASMRVMNEQFF.

The genes are TRBV9 and TRBJ1-3; D gene ambiguous. The CDR3 loop spans 15 amino acids. The ends were cut back, 4 bases at V and 4 bases at J, with 15 bases in the middle. Germline loops: CDR1 SGDLS, CDR2 YYNGEE. For the CDR3, the DNA is TGTGCCAGCAGCTCGGACCCACTGGGGGGAAACACCATATATTTT. Its translation: CASSSDPLGGNTIYF.

This clonotype was seen a handful of times. The rearrangement uses TRBV28 and TRBJ2-1; the match to TRBD2 covers 7 bases. Germline V gene data show CDR1 as MDHEN and CDR2 as SYDVKM. V was clipped by 3 bases and J by 7 bases; unmatched bases: 3. The CDR3 runs 13 residues. CDR3 residues: CASSFLGGNEQFF. The CDR3 DNA is TGTGCCAGCAGTTTTTTGGGGGGGAATGAGCAGTTCTTC. Drawing the rest from reference TRBV28 and TRBJ2-1, the complete variable domain is DVKVTQSSRYLVKRTGEKVFLECVQDMDHENMFWYRQDPGLGLRLIYFSYDVKMKEKGDIPEGYSVSREKKERFSLILESASTNQTSMYLCASSFLGGNEQFFGPGTRLTVL.

This clonotype was seen a few times. The gene calls are TRBV11-3 and TRBJ2-1; the D gene is possibly TRBD2 (5 bases). V lost 4 bases to trimming and J lost 10 bases, with 14 bases between them. Germline V CDR1 and CDR2: SGHNT, YENEEA. The CDR3 loop spans 13 amino acids. The CDR3 sequence: CASSSYSSFEQFF. The CDR3 DNA follows: TGTGCCAGCAGCTCCTACTCTAGCTTCGAGCAGTTCTTC.